A single TCR beta chain is shown here with its context. Its antigen is unknown. The sample belongs to a study of long-term antiretroviral therapy in people with HIV. Study-wide findings and caveats: Before ART, certain clones expanded, and these dominated the repertoire at all time points. CDR3 length ranges were narrower in HIV repertoires than in controls.

The libraries were made with immunoSEQ v3.0 at survey level. TCRdb's table, derived via immunoSEQ multiplex PCR, lists solely in-frame clones and lacks some. The data contain about 22,000 clones, roughly 82% of them singletons. CDR3 length equals 14 residues. Trimming took off 5 bases at V and 2 bases at J, with 12 bases between the two ends. Germline CDR1 and CDR2: LGHNA and YSLEER. The TCR originated in a man aged 25-40 years with HIV. The sequenced sample was unsorted PBMCs, obtained approximately 5.7 years after starting antiretroviral therapy. The chain uses TRBV4-3 and TRBJ1-1; D perhaps matches TRBD1 (5 bases). CDR3 amino acids: CASSALGGNTEAFF. CDR3 coding DNA: TGCGCCAGCAGCGCGTTGGGGGGAAACACTGAAGCTTTCTTT.